This T cell receptor beta chain comes out of a study of T cells in Graves' hyperthyroidism and ophthalmopathy. Amplification of TCR beta CDR3 regions used RNA as the template. A set of HTBI primers served as the primers for a first-round RT-PCR of the TCR CDR3. TCRdb called the multiplex PCR reads again in MiXCR, with one record for every CDR3 protein. The sample includes approximately 300,000 distinct CDR3 sequences, 16% seen only once; the top ten take around 35%. The V segment lost 7 bases and the J segment 2 bases; nucleotides outside the gene matches: 5. Per the germline V gene, CDR1 is SNHLY and CDR2 is FYNNEI. This CDR3 comprises 14 residues.

J is TRBJ2-1 and V is TRBV2; 7 nucleotides match TRBD2. The receptor was derived from a man aged 30-40 years with Graves' hyperthyroidism. Input material: blood. DNA of the CDR3: TGTGCCAGCATCACCGGGACTACCTACAATGAGCAGTTCTTC. Its protein product is CASITGTTYNEQFF.